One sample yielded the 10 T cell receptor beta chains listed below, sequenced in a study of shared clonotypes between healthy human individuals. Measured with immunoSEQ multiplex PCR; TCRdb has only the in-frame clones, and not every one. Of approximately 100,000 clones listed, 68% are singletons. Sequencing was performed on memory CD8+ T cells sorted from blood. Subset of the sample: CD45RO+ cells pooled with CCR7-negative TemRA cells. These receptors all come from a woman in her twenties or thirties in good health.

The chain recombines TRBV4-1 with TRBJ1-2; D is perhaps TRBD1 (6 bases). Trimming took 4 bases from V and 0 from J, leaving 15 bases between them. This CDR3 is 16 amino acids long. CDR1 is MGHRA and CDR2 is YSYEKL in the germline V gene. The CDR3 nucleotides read TGCGCCAGCAGCCCGACTTCGACAGGCACTAACTATGGCTACACCTTC. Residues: CASSPTSTGTNYGYTF.

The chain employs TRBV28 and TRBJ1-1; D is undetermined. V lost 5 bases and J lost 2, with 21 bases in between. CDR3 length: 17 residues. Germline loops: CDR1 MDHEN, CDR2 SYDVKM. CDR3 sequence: CASSTAGEGSGNTEAFF. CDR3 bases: TGTGCCAGCAGTACGGCGGGCGAAGGGTCGGGAAACACTGAAGCTTTCTTT.

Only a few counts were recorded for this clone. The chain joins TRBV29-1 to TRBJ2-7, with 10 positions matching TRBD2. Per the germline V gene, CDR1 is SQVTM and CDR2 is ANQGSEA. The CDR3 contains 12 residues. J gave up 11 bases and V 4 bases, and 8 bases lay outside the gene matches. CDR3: CSVGASGRVEYF. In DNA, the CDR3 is TGCAGCGTTGGCGCTAGCGGGAGAGTGGAGTACTTC.

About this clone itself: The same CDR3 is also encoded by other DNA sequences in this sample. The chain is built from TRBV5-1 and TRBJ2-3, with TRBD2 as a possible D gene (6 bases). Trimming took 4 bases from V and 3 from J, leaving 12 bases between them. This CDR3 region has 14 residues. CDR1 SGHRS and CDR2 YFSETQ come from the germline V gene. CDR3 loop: CASSPGTLTDTQYF. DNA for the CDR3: TGCGCCAGCAGCCCCGGGACTCTTACAGATACGCAGTATTTT. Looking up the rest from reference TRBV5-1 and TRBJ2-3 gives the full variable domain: KAGVTQTPRYLIKTRGQQVTLSCSPISGHRSVSWYQQTPGQGLQFLFEYFSETQRNKGNFPGRFSGRQFSNSRSEMNVSTLELGDSALYLCASSPGTLTDTQYFGPGTRLTVL.

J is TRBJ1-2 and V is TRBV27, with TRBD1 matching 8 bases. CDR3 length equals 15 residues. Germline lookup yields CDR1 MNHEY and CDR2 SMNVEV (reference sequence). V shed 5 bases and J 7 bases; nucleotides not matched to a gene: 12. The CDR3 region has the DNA TGTGCCAGCAGTCCCCGGACAGGGATATTCGTTGGCTACACCTTC. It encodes CASSPRTGIFVGYTF.

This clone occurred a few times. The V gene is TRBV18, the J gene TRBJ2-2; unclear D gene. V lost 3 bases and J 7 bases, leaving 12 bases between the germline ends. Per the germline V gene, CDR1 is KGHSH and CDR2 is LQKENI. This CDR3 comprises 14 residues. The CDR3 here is CASSPVSTGGELFF. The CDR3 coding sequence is TGTGCCAGCTCACCGGTCTCCACGGGCGGGGAGCTGTTTTTT.

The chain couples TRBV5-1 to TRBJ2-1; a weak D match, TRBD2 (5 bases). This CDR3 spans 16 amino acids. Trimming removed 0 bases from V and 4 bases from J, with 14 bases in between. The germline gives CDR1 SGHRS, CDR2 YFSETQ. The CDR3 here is CASSLACGGWYNEQFF. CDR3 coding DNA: TGCGCCAGCAGCTTGGCCTGTGGCGGGTGGTACAATGAGCAGTTCTTC.

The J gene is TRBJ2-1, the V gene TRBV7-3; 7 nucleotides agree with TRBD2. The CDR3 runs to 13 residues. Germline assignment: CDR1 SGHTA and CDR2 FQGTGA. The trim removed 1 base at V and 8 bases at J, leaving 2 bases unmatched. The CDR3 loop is CASSLSGSDEQFF. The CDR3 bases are TGTGCCAGCAGCTTAAGCGGGAGCGATGAGCAGTTCTTC.

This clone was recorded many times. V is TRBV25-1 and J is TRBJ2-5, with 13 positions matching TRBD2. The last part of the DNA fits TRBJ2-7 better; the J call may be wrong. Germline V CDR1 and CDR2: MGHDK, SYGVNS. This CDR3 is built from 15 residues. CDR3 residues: CASSETSGRRNEQYF. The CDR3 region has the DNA TGTGCCAGCAGTGAGACTAGCGGGAGGAGGAACGAGCAGTACTTC.

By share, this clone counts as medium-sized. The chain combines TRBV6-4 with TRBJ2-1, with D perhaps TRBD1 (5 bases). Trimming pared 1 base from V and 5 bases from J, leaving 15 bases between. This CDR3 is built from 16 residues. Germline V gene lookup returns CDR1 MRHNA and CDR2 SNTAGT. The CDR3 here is CASSDYADSAHNEQFF. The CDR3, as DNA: TGTGCCAGCAGTGACTATGCTGACAGCGCGCACAATGAGCAGTTCTTC.